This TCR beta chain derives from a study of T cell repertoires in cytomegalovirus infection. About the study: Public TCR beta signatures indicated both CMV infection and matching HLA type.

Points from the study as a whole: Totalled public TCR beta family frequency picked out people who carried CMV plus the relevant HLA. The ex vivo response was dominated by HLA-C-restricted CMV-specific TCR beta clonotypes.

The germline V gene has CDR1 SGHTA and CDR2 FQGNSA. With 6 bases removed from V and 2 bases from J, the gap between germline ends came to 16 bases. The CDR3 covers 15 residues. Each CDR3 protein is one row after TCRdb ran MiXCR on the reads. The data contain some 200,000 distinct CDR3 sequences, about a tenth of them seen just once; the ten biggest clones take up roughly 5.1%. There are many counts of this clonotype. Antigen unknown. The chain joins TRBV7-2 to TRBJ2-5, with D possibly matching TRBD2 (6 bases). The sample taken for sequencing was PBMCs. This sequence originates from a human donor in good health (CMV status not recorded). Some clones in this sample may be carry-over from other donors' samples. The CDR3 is CASSSGGIGQETQYF. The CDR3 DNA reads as TGTGCCAGCAGTTCCGGGGGAATAGGACAAGAGACCCAGTACTTC.